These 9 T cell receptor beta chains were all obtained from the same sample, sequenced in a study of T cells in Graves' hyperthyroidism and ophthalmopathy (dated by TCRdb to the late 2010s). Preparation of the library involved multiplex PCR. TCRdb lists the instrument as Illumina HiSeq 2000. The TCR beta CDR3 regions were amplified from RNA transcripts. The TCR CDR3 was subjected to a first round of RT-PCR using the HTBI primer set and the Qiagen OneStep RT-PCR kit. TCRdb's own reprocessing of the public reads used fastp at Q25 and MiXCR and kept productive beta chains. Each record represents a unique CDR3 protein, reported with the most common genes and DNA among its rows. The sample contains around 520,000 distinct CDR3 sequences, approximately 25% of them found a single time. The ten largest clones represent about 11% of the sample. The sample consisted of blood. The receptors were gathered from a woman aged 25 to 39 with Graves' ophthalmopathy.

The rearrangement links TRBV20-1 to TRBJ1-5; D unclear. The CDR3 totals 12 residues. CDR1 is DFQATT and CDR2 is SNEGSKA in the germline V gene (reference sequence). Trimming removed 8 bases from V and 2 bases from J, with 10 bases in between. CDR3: CSLSGRNQPQHF. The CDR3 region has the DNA TGCAGTCTGTCTGGTCGCAATCAGCCCCAGCATTTT.

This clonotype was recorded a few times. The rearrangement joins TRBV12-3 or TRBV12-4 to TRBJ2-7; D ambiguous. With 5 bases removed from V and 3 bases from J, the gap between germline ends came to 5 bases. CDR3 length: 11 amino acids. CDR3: CASSAYYEQYF. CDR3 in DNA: TGTGCCAGCAGTGCGTACTACGAGCAGTACTTC.

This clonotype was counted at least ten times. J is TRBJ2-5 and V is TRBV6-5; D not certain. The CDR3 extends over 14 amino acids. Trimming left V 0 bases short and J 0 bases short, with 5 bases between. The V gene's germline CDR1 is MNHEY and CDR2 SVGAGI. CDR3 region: CASSYSQYQETQYF. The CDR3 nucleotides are TGTGCCAGCAGTTACTCTCAGTACCAAGAGACCCAGTACTTC.

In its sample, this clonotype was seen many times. The CDR3 DNA reads TGTGCCACCAGCAGAGGAGGAGGGGAAGAGACCCAGTACTTC. Translation gives CATSRGGGEETQYF. This sequence joins TRBV15 and TRBJ2-5, with a tentative D call TRBD2 (6 bases). Trimming took off 1 base at V and 3 bases at J, with 9 bases between the two ends. This CDR3 has 14 amino acids. Germline lookup yields CDR1 LNHNV and CDR2 YYDKDF (reference sequence).

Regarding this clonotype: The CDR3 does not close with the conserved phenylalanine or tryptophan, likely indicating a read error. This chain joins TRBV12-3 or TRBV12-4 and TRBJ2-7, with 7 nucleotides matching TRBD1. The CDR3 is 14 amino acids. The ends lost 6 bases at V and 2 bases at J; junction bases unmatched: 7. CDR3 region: CASSSGTETYEQYL. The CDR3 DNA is TGTGCCAGCAGCTCCGGGACAGAGACCTACGAGCAGTACCTC.

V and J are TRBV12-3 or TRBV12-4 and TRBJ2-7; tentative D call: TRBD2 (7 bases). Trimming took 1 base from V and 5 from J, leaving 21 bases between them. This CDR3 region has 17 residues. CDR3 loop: CASSLDFRGGPPNEQYF. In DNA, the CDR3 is TGTGCCAGCAGTTTAGATTTTAGGGGGGGCCCCCCCAACGAGCAGTACTTC.

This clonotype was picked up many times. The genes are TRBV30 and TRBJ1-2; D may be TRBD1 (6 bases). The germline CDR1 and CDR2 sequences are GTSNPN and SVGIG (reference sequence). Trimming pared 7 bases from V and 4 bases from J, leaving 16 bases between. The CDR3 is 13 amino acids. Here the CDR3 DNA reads TGTGCCTCCAGAACCGCGGGGGCCTATGGCTACACCTTC. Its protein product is CASRTAGAYGYTF.

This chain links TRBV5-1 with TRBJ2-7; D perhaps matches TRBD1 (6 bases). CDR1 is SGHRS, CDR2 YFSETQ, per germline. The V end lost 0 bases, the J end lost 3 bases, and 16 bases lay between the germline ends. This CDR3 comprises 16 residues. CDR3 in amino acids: CASSLVQGEGVYEQYF. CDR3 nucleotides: TGCGCCAGCAGCTTGGTACAGGGTGAGGGAGTCTACGAGCAGTACTTC.

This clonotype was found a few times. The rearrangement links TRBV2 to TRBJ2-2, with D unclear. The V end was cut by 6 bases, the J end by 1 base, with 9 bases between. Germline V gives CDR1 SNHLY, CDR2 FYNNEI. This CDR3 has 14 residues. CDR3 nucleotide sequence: TGTGCCAGCAGATTTACGCAGAACACCGGGGAGCTGTTTTTT. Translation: CASRFTQNTGELFF. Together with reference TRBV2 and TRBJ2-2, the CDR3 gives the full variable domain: EPEVTQTPSHQVTQMGQEVILRCVPISNHLYFYWYRQILGQKVEFLVSFYNNEISEKSEIFDDQFSVERPDGSNFTLKIRSTKLEDSAMYFCASRFTQNTGELFFGEGSRLTVL.